Listed here is a single T cell receptor (beta chain). The sample comes from a study of PD-1 blockade in classical Hodgkin lymphoma. Method: immunoSEQ multiplex PCR; TCRdb's copy keeps in-frame clones and lacks some. The sample carries tens of thousands of clones, 65% to 90% recorded once. Germline CDR1 and CDR2: SGHNT and YYREEE (reference sequence). The CDR3 extends over 16 amino acids. The ends were cut back, 5 bases at V and 6 bases at J, with 23 bases in the middle. Relapses following autologous stem cell transplantation were seen in all patients, with brentuximab vedotin exposure varying. Magnetic negative selection of thawed PBMCs was the method by which CD4+ T cells were purified.

The TCR sequence derives from a human donor with classical Hodgkin lymphoma. The chain couples TRBV5-4 to TRBJ1-2; a weak D match, TRBD1 (5 bases). The sample was CD4+ T cells from blood, taken at baseline. The CDR3 region is CASSSPVGGEGDGYTF. The CDR3 DNA reads TGTGCCAGCAGTTCACCAGTCGGGGGGGAAGGGGATGGCTACACCTTC.